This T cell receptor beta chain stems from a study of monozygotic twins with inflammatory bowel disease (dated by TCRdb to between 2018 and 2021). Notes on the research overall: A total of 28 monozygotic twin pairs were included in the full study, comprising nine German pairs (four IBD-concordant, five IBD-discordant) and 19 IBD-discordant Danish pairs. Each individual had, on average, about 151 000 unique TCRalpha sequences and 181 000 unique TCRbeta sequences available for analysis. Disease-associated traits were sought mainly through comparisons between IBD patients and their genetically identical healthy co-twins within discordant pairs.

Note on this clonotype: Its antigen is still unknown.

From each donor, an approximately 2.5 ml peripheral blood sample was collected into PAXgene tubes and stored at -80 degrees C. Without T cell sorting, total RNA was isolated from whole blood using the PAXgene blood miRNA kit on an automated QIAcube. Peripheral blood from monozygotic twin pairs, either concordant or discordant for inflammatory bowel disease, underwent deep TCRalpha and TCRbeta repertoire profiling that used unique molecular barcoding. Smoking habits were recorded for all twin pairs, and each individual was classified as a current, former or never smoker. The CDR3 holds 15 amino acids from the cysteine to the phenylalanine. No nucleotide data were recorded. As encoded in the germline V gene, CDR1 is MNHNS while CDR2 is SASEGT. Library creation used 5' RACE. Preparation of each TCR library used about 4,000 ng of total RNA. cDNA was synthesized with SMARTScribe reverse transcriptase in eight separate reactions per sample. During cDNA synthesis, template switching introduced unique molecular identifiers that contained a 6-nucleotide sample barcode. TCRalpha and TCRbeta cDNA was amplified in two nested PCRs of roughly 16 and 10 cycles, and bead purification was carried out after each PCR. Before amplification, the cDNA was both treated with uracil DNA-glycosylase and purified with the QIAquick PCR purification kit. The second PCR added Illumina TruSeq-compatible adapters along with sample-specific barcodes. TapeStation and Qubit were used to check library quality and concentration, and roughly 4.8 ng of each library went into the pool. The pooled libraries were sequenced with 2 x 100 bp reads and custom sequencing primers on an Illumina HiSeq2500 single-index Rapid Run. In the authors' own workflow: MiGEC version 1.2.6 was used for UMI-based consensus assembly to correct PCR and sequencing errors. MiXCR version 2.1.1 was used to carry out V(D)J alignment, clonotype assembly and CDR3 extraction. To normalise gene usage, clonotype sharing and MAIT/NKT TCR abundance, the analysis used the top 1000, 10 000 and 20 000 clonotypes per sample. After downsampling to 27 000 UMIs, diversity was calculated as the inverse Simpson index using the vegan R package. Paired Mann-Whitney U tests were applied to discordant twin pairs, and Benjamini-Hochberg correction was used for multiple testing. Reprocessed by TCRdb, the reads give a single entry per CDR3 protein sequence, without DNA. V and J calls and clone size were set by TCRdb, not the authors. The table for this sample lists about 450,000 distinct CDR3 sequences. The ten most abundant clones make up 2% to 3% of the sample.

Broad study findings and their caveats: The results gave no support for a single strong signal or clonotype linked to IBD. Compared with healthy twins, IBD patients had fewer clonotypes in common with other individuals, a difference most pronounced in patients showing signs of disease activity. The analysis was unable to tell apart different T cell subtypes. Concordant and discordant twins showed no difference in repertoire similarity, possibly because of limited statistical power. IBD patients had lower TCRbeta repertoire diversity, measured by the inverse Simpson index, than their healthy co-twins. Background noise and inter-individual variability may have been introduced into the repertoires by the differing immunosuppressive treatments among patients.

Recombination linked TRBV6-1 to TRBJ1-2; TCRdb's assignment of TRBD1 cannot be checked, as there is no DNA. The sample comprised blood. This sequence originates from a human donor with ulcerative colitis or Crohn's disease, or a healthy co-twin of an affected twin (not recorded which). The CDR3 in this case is CASTNPTTDLYGYTF.